The 11 T cell receptor beta chains reported below all come from one sample, sequenced in a study of T cell responses to AZD1222 COVID-19 vaccine. Measured with immunoSEQ multiplex PCR; TCRdb has only the in-frame clones, and not every one. Here the sample spans roughly 120,000 clones, roughly 84% being singletons. Sequenced here: peripheral blood, sampled on day 0 of AZD1222 vaccination. The receptors here all came from an adult in good health.

The chain is built from TRBV27 and TRBJ1-1, with a tentative D call TRBD1 (5 bases). The CDR3 contains 16 residues. The V end was cut by 5 bases, the J end by 1 base, with 17 bases between. Germline V CDR1 and CDR2: MNHEY, SMNVEV (reference sequence). For the CDR3, the DNA is TGTGCCAGCAGTCCCACGGAGAGTAGGGGGAACACTGAAGCTTTCTTT. Amino acid sequence: CASSPTESRGNTEAFF.

J is TRBJ1-2 and V is TRBV12-3 or TRBV12-4, with D hard to call. Trimming stripped 5 bases from V and 8 bases from J, with 9 bases between. The CDR3 is 11 residues long. The CDR3 here is CASSLPGGYTF. The DNA for the CDR3 is TGTGCCAGCAGTCTCCCGGGCGGCTACACCTTC.

This chain links TRBV9 with TRBJ1-6; tentatively, D is TRBD1 (6 bases). Germline CDR1 is SGDLS and CDR2 is YYNGEE. CDR3 size: 15 residues. Trimming removed 0 bases from V and 9 bases from J, with 13 bases in between. The CDR3 sequence: CASSVEGGNASPLHF. Here the CDR3 DNA reads TGTGCCAGCAGCGTAGAGGGGGGTAATGCTTCACCCCTCCACTTT.

V is TRBV18 and J is TRBJ2-2; 8 bases align to TRBD1. This CDR3 contains 16 residues. V was pared by 1 base and J by 3 bases, with 4 bases of the junction left unmatched. In germline, CDR1 is KGHSH, CDR2 LQKENI. CDR3 region: CASSPRAGGDTGELFF. The CDR3 nucleotides are TGTGCCAGCTCACCACGGGCAGGGGGCGACACCGGGGAGCTGTTTTTT.

The chain has TRBV3-1 (or the pseudogene TRBV3-2) and TRBJ2-7; TRBD2 is a possible D gene (5 bases). Per germline, CDR1 LGHDT and CDR2 YNNKEL (reference sequence). Trimming removed 8 bases at V and 6 bases at J, with 14 bases between. The CDR3 is 12 amino acids. The DNA of the CDR3 is TGTGCCAGCCTAAGCCGGAGGAGCGAGCAGTACTTC. Translation: CASLSRRSEQYF.

The gene calls are TRBV7-9 and TRBJ1-1; 9 bases match TRBD1. The CDR3 runs 15 residues. CDR1 is SEHNR, CDR2 FQNEAQ, per germline (reference sequence). The ends lost 5 bases at V and 3 bases at J; junction bases unmatched: 7. As DNA, the CDR3 is TGTGCCAGCAGCGAAGGACAGGGGAGGTACACTGAAGCTTTCTTT. This gives the protein CASSEGQGRYTEAFF.

V and J are TRBV7-6 and TRBJ1-4, with a tentative D call TRBD1 (6 bases). The CDR3 sequence is 15 residues long. Per germline, CDR1 SGHVS and CDR2 FNYEAQ. V was trimmed by 4 bases and J by 3 bases, leaving 12 bases between them. Written as DNA, the CDR3 is TGTGCCAGCAGCTGGCGGGACAACGCTAATGAAAAACTGTTTTTT. Its translation is CASSWRDNANEKLFF.

The chain carries TRBV18 and TRBJ1-3; D remains unclear. Trimming removed 2 bases from V and 0 bases from J, with 11 bases in between. Germline V gene lookup returns CDR1 KGHSH and CDR2 LQKENI. This CDR3 spans 16 amino acids. CDR3 amino acids: CASSPSPPASGNTIYF. CDR3 bases: TGTGCCAGCTCACCATCCCCCCCAGCCTCTGGAAACACCATATATTTT.

In nucleotides, the CDR3 is TGTGCCAGCCAGGGGACTCCCATATATTTT. Translating gives CASQGTPIYF. The chain has TRBV21-1 and TRBJ1-3. TRBV21-1 is annotated as a pseudogene. This CDR3 region has 10 residues.

V gene TRBV19 combines with J gene TRBJ1-1; D unclear. Deletions cut 4 bases from V and 0 bases from J, with 6 bases between. This CDR3 is built from 13 residues. In germline, CDR1 is LNHDA, CDR2 SQIVND (reference sequence). CDR3 in amino acids: CASSRGMNTEAFF. DNA of the CDR3: TGTGCCAGTAGTAGAGGGATGAACACTGAAGCTTTCTTT.

CDR3: CASTQASQGHGYTF. CDR3 DNA sequence: TGTGCCAGCACCCAAGCGAGTCAGGGTCATGGCTACACCTTC. This sequence joins TRBV6-5 and TRBJ1-2; perhaps TRBD1 as D (5 bases). This CDR3 has 14 residues. Deletions cut 7 bases from V and 6 bases from J, with 18 bases between. The germline CDR1 and CDR2 sequences are MNHEY and SVGAGI.